These T cell receptor beta chains were read from a single sample in a study of blood T cells in healthy people across ages. From the 5' RACE reads, TCRdb called clonotypes with MiXCR, one entry per CDR3 protein. Among 1,100,000 or so distinct CDR3 sequences listed, 35% to 55% were seen once. Sequencing was done on a sample of blood. The receptors shown here come from a woman aged 55-70 years in good health. Both conserved end residues are part of each CDR3. D genes are given only for firm matches. Size values are once, few and many counts, or a class for expanded clones, and some rows have none.

D	V	length	size	J	CDR3	DNA
NA	TRBV10-3	11	few	TRBJ2-7	CAIGPNYEQYF	TGTGCCATCGGACCGAACTACGAGCAGTACTTC
NA	TRBV12-3/TRBV12-4	15	NA	TRBJ2-1	CASRPSTSFLNEQFF	TGTGCCAGCAGGCCGAGCACTAGTTTCTTGAATGAGCAGTTCTTC
NA	TRBV2	16	many	TRBJ2-7	CASSGVGNVQSYEQYF	TGTGCCAGCAGTGGGGTAGGGAACGTTCAATCCTACGAGCAGTACTTC
TRBD1	TRBV5-6	21	NA	TRBJ2-4	CASSSGTGDESQREAKNIQYF	TGTGCCAGCAGCTCTGGGACAGGGGACGAATCACAACGAGAGGCCAAAAACATTCAGTACTTC
NA	TRBV6-1	16	NA	TRBJ1-4	CASIPLGGVGNEKLFF	TGTGCCAGCATCCCACTCGGAGGAGTGGGAAATGAAAAACTGTTTTTT
NA	TRBV5-1	17	few	TRBJ1-1	CASSLAEGPGMGTEAFF	TGCGCCAGCAGCTTGGCCGAGGGGCCCGGGATGGGGACTGAAGCTTTCTTT
NA	TRBV4-2	18	NA	TRBJ2-7	CASSQVRGRQARRYEQYF	TGTGCCAGCAGCCAAGTCCGGGGCCGACAGGCGAGGAGGTACGAGCAGTACTTC
TRBD2	TRBV7-9	19	once	TRBJ2-5	CACSLLSLLTSGSSYKQYF	TGTGCCTGCAGCTTATTATCCCTCCTGACTAGCGGGAGCTCCTACAAGCAGTACTTC
TRBD1	TRBV20-1	13	few	TRBJ1-4	CSARVPRGEKLFF	TGCAGTGCTAGAGTCCCCAGGGGGGAAAAACTGTTTTTT
TRBD2	TRBV7-9	15	once	TRBJ2-1	CASSSQGLANNEQFF	TGTGCCAGCAGCTCCCAGGGACTAGCGAACAATGAGCAGTTCTTC
NA	TRBV24-1	16	NA	TRBJ2-3	CATSDFESKEPDTQYF	TGTGCCACCAGTGATTTTGAGTCTAAAGAGCCAGATACGCAGTATTTT
NA	TRBV6-5	14	NA	TRBJ1-1	CASSTSLGGTEAFF	TGTGCCAGCAGCACGAGCCTGGGGGGCACTGAAGCTTTCTTT
NA	TRBV25-1	13	NA	TRBJ1-1	CASRPTGITEAFF	TGTGCCAGCAGGCCCACCGGGATCACTGAAGCTTTCTTT
TRBD1	TRBV7-8	15	NA	TRBJ2-1	CASSSYVTGQETQFF	TGTGCCAGCAGCTCCTACGTGACAGGGCAAGAGACCCAGTTCTTC
TRBD2	TRBV29-1	15	NA	TRBJ2-3	CSVLTLAGFTDTQYF	TGCAGCGTCCTCACCCTAGCGGGGTTCACAGATACGCAGTATTTT
NA	TRBV20-1	12	NA	TRBJ2-3	CSARDMGDTQYF	TGCAGTGCTAGAGACATGGGGGATACGCAGTATTTT
TRBD1	TRBV5-1	16	NA	TRBJ1-1	CASSPRTIGQDTEAFF	TGCGCCAGCAGCCCGAGAACTATTGGACAGGACACTGAAGCTTTCTTT
TRBD2	TRBV3-1	19	NA	TRBJ2-1	CASSSHLPTGTSSYNEQFF	TGTGCCAGCAGCTCACACCTACCCACCGGGACTAGCTCCTACAATGAGCAGTTCTTC
TRBD1	TRBV27	14	NA	TRBJ2-5	CASSGQGVEETQYF	TGTGCCAGCAGTGGACAGGGAGTGGAAGAGACCCAGTACTTC
NA	TRBV28	15	NA	TRBJ2-5	CASSSPSRDQETQYF	TGTGCCAGCAGTTCCCCTTCCAGGGACCAAGAGACCCAGTACTTC
TRBD2	TRBV10-3	13	few	TRBJ2-7	CAISEGLAGEQYF	TGTGCCATCAGTGAGGGACTAGCGGGAGAGCAGTACTTC
NA	TRBV5-1	14	NA	TRBJ1-3	CASSFGILQNTIYF	TGCGCCAGCAGCTTCGGGATCCTTCAAAACACCATATATTTT
NA	TRBV5-1	18	NA	TRBJ1-5	CASSLEGAPAGSNQPQHF	TGCGCCAGCAGCTTGGAAGGTGCACCGGCAGGGAGCAATCAGCCCCAGCATTTT